One sample yielded the 13 T cell receptor beta chains listed below, sequenced in a study of T cell repertoires in aging, cancer and after chemotherapy. TRB rearrangements spanning V, D and J were amplified using mixed TRB-A/B primers. Using its own MiXCR run on the multiplex PCR reads, TCRdb lists one record per CDR3 protein. The sample comprises 10,000 to 15,000 distinct CDR3 sequences, around a quarter of which are singletons, and 8.5% to 9.5% rests with the top ten. Amplification of TCR beta used genomic DNA extracted from peripheral blood. Sequencing was performed on blood. All receptors come from a human donor with a blood cancer.

This clonotype was found a few times. A read error may account for a junction end that differs from germline. The gene calls are TRBV4-3 and TRBJ2-3; 8 nucleotides align to TRBD2. The CDR3 is 18 residues long. Germline lookup yields CDR1 LGHNA and CDR2 YSLEER. CDR3 loop: CASSQDSLAGLTYDTQYF. The DNA of the CDR3 is TGTGCCAGCAGCCAAGATTCCCTAGCGGGTCTCACATATGATACGCAGTATTTT.

This clonotype was picked up one time. This chain connects TRBV5-6 to TRBJ2-7, with 12 bases that match TRBD2. The CDR3 covers 14 residues. V was pared by 4 bases and J by 5 bases, with 4 bases of the junction left unmatched. Germline loops: CDR1 SGHDT, CDR2 YYEEEE. The DNA of the CDR3 is TGTGCCAGCAGCCTCGGACTAGCGGGGCACGAGCAGTACTTC. It codes for CASSLGLAGHEQYF.

This sequence joins TRBV7-2 and TRBJ2-1, with TRBD2 identical over 10 bases. With V trimmed by 5 bases and J by 4 bases, 5 bases remained unmatched. CDR3 length equals 15 residues. CDR1 is SGHTA, CDR2 FQGNSA, per germline. The CDR3 coding sequence is TGTGCCAGCAGCACCCTAGCGGGAGAATACAATGAGCAGTTCTTC. It codes for CASSTLAGEYNEQFF. The full variable domain, in which reference TRBV7-2 and TRBJ2-1 provide the parts outside the CDR3, is GAGVSQSPSNKVTEKGKDVELRCDPISGHTALYWYRQSLGQGLEFLIYFQGNSAPDKSGLPSDRFSAERTGGSVSTLTIQRTQQEDSAVYLCASSTLAGEYNEQFFGPGTRLTVL.

This clonotype was observed many times. The chain has TRBV18 and TRBJ1-3; no clear D gene. Trimming removed 3 bases from V and 5 bases from J, with 8 bases in between. This CDR3 comprises 13 residues. Germline CDR1 reads KGHSH; CDR2 reads LQKENI. The CDR3 region is CASSPTRRNTIYF. DNA of the CDR3: TGTGCCAGCTCACCGACGCGGCGAAACACCATATATTTT.

CDR3 bases: TGTGCCAGAAGCCCCCACTACGAGCAGTACTTC. Translation: CARSPHYEQYF. The rearrangement uses TRBV5-3 and TRBJ2-7; D not certain. TRBV5-3 is marked as an open reading frame, function uncertain. Trimming stripped 4 bases from V and 3 bases from J, with 5 bases between. The CDR3 runs to 11 residues.

This clonotype is labeled as medium-sized (0.01 to 0.1%). J is TRBJ2-3 and V is TRBV29-1, with 8 bases that match TRBD2. Looked up from germline, CDR1 is SQVTM and CDR2 is ANQGSEA. The CDR3 runs 13 residues. Germline trimming cut 4 bases from V and 1 base from J; bases unmatched to any gene: 1. CDR3 loop: CSVVAGRTDTQYF. CDR3 nucleotides: TGCAGCGTTGTAGCGGGGCGCACAGATACGCAGTATTTT.

By frequency in the sample, this clonotype is medium-sized. In nucleotides, the CDR3 is TGTGCCATCAGGGAGGGGGCCAACGTCCTGACTTTC. Its protein product is CAIREGANVLTF. The V gene is TRBV10-3, the J gene TRBJ2-6; no firm D call. CDR3 length equals 12 residues. V dropped 6 bases and J dropped 4 bases, with 4 bases sitting between them. Germline V gene sequence: CDR1 ENHRY, CDR2 SYGVKD.

On this clonotype itself: An end of the junction does not agree with germline; a read error may underlie this. The chain joins TRBV24-1 to TRBJ2-5; the D gene is possibly TRBD2 (6 bases). The CDR3 length is 12 residues. The germline CDR1 and CDR2 sequences are KGHDR and SFDVKD. The CDR3 loop is CATRGSGETQYF. For the CDR3, the DNA is TGTGCCACCCGGGGGTCAGGAGAGACCCAGTACTTT.

Sample share makes this clonotype medium-sized (0.01 to 0.1%). The chain has TRBV6-2 or TRBV6-3 and TRBJ2-7; D not resolved. The CDR3 consists of 11 residues. The V and J ends lost 6 bases and 0 bases respectively, with 3 bases between them. Germline-derived CDR1 and CDR2 are MNHEY and SVGEGT. The chain's CDR3 is CASRNSYEQYV. DNA of the CDR3: TGTGCCAGCAGAAACTCCTACGAGCAGTACGTC.

Relative to its sample, this clonotype is medium-sized. The chain has TRBV6-5 and TRBJ2-7; D may be TRBD1 (5 bases). The CDR3 is 13 residues long. Trimming cost V 5 bases and J 1 base, with 9 bases left between them. CDR1 is MNHEY, CDR2 SVGAGI, per germline. This CDR3 is CASSQGWSYEQYF. CDR3 nucleotide sequence: TGTGCCAGCAGTCAGGGTTGGTCCTACGAGCAGTACTTC.

The gene calls are TRBV6-1 and TRBJ2-7; weak D call: TRBD1 (5 bases). Per germline, CDR1 MNHNS and CDR2 SASEGT. The CDR3 covers 16 residues. The CDR3 sequence is CVSTHGARWVSYEQYV. The CDR3 bases are TGTGTCAGCACCCATGGGGCACGTTGGGTCTCCTACGAGCAGTACGTC.

V and J are TRBV6-2 or TRBV6-3 and TRBJ1-1; D remains ambiguous. Germline V gene data show CDR1 as MNHEY and CDR2 as SVGEGT. The CDR3 spans 16 residues. V gave up 0 bases and J gave up 0 bases, with 11 bases separating them. The CDR3 nucleotides are TGTGCCAGCAGTTACTCGATCGGGAAAATGAACACTGAAGCTTTCTTT. Translated, it gives CASSYSIGKMNTEAFF.

This clonotype has just a few counts. At one of its ends the junction is not consistent with the germline gene, which may arise from a read error. V usage is TRBV12-3 or TRBV12-4 and J usage is TRBJ2-3; 8 bases match TRBD2. The CDR3 length is 12 residues. The CDR3 DNA follows: TGTGCCAGCAGTTTAGCCAGCGGGGGCACGGATTTT. Its translation is CASSLASGGTDF.